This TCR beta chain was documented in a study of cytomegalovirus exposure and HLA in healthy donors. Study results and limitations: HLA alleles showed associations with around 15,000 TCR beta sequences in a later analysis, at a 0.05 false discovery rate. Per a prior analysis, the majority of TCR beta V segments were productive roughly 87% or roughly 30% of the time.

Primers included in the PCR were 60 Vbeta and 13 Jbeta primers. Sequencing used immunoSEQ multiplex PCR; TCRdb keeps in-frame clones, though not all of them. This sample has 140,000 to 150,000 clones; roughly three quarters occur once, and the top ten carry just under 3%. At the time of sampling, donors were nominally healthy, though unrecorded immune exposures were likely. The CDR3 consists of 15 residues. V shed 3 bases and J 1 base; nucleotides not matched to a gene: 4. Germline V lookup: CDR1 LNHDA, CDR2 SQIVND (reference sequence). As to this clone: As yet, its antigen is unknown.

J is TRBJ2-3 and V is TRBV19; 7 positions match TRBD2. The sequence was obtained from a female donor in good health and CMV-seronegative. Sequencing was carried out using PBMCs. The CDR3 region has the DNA TGTGCCAGTAGTATTCCCGCGGGGGGCACAGATACGCAGTATTTT. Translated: CASSIPAGGTDTQYF. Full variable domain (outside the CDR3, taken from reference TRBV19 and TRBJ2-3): DGGITQSPKYLFRKEGQNVTLSCEQNLNHDAMYWYRQDPGQGLRLIYYSQIVNDFQKGDIAEGYSVSREKKESFPLTVTSAQKNPTAFYLCASSIPAGGTDTQYFGPGTRLTVL.